This T cell receptor (beta chain) was found in a study of T cell responses to AZD1222 COVID-19 vaccine. Study conclusions and caveats: Vaccine-associated CD4 TCRs ranged over spike, dominating at 160-218 and 743-854.

TCRdb's copy holds only in-frame clones and misses some; the assay was immunoSEQ multiplex PCR. Of about 120,000 clones listed, roughly 87% are singletons. To note about this clone: Its antigen remains unidentified.

The sample here was peripheral blood, taken 28 days after the second AZD1222 dose. The TCR comes from an adult who received the AZD1222 COVID-19 vaccine.

Here the CDR3 reads CASTKDRADNSPLHF. CDR3 nucleotides: TGTGCCAGTACCAAAGACAGGGCAGATAATTCACCCCTCCACTTT. J is TRBJ1-6 and V is TRBV19, with 7 bases identical to TRBD1. The ends lost 7 bases at V and 5 bases at J; junction bases unmatched: 8. The CDR3 extends over 15 amino acids. The germline V gene encodes CDR1 LNHDA and CDR2 SQIVND (reference sequence).